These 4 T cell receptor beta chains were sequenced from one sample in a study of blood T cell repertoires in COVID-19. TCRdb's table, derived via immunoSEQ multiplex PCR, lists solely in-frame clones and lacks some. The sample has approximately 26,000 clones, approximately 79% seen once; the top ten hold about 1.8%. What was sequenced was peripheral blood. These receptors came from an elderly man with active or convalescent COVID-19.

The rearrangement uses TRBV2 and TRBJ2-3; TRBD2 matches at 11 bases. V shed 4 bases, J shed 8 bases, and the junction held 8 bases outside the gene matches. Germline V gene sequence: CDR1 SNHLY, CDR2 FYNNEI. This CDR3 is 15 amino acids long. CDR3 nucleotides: TGTGCCAGCAGTGGACTAGCGGGATCCTTTGGTACGCAGTATTTT. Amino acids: CASSGLAGSFGTQYF.

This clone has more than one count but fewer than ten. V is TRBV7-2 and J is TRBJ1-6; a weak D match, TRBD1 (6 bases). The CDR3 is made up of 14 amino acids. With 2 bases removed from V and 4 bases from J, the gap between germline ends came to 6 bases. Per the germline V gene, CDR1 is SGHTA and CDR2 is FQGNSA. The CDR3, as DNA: TGTGCCAGCAGCTTACAGGGGTATAATTCACCCCTCCACTTT. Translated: CASSLQGYNSPLHF.

The CDR3 bases are TGCGCCAGCAGCCCACGAGGACAGGGACCCAATGATGAGCAGTTCTTC. Residues: CASSPRGQGPNDEQFF. The J gene is TRBJ2-1, the V gene TRBV5-1; TRBD1 agrees at 8 bases. With 4 bases clipped from V and 8 bases from J, the junction kept 14 bases outside the gene matches. The CDR3 length is 16 residues. The V gene's germline CDR1 is SGHRS and CDR2 YFSETQ. The full variable domain, its missing parts supplied by reference TRBV5-1 and TRBJ2-1, is KAGVTQTPRYLIKTRGQQVTLSCSPISGHRSVSWYQQTPGQGLQFLFEYFSETQRNKGNFPGRFSGRQFSNSRSEMNVSTLELGDSALYLCASSPRGQGPNDEQFFGPGTRLTVL.

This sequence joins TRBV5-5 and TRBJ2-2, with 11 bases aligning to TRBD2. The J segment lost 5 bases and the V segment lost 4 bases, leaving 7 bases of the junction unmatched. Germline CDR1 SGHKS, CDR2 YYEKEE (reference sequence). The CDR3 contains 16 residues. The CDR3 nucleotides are TGTGCCAGCAGCCCCGCTAGCGGGAGGACGACCGGGGAGCTGTTTTTT. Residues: CASSPASGRTTGELFF.